The next 14 T cell receptor beta chains were all read from a single sample in a study of blood T cell repertoires in COVID-19. The protocol was immunoSEQ multiplex PCR, while the TCRdb copy is restricted to in-frame clones and leaves out a portion. The table lists around 250,000 clones, roughly four fifths of them singletons. The sequenced sample was peripheral blood. Receptor source: a man aged 50-59 years with active or convalescent COVID-19.

The V and J genes are TRBV25-1 and TRBJ2-3; weak D call: TRBD2 (6 bases). Per the germline V gene, CDR1 is MGHDK and CDR2 is SYGVNS. This CDR3 has 13 amino acids. Trimming stripped 4 bases from V and 7 bases from J, with 12 bases between. Here the CDR3 DNA reads TGTGCCAGCAGTGTTTCGGGGGTAAATACGCAGTATTTT. It is translated as CASSVSGVNTQYF.

The V call is TRBV10-1, the J call TRBJ1-1, with TRBD1 matching 9 bases. The length of the CDR3 is 16 residues. Germline V gene sequence: CDR1 WNHNN, CDR2 SYGVQD (reference sequence). With 2 bases clipped from V and 4 bases from J, the junction kept 8 bases outside the gene matches. The CDR3 protein is CASSEPLRDRATEAFF. The CDR3 DNA reads TGCGCCAGCAGTGAGCCCCTCCGGGACAGGGCCACTGAAGCTTTCTTT.

V gene TRBV28 combines with J gene TRBJ2-7, with TRBD1 as a possible D gene (5 bases). Trimming shortened V by 8 bases and J by 2 bases, and 7 bases separated the two germline ends. The CDR3 contains 11 residues. CDR1 MDHEN and CDR2 SYDVKM come from the germline V gene. The CDR3 sequence: CASQGPYEQYF. In DNA form, the CDR3 reads TGTGCCAGCCAGGGCCCCTACGAGCAGTACTTC.

This clone was picked up one time. This sequence joins TRBV2 and TRBJ1-2; D possibly corresponds to TRBD1 (5 bases). This CDR3 is built from 14 residues. V was clipped by 8 bases and J by 3 bases, with 16 bases between them. Germline CDR1 and CDR2: SNHLY and FYNNEI. CDR3 sequence (DNA): TGTGCCAGCCAGGGAGGGCTGAGGGACTATGGCTACACCTTC. This codes for CASQGGLRDYGYTF.

The chain employs TRBV19 and TRBJ1-5; 9 bases agree with TRBD1. This CDR3 comprises 13 residues. The V gene end was trimmed by 11 bases and the J gene end by 5 bases; junction bases not matched to a gene: 7. Germline assignment: CDR1 LNHDA and CDR2 SQIVND (reference sequence). The CDR3 here is CALGTGRDQPQHF. DNA for the CDR3: TGTGCCCTGGGGACAGGGAGAGATCAGCCCCAGCATTTT.

V and J are TRBV6-4 and TRBJ1-1, with 9 bases lining up with TRBD1. This CDR3 spans 17 amino acids. Germline assignment: CDR1 MRHNA and CDR2 SNTAGT. Trimming removed 5 bases from V and 2 bases from J; junction bases left unmatched: 12. The CDR3 DNA sequence: TGTGCCAGCAGTTCAGTCCCGGGACAGGGAATAAACACTGAAGCTTTCTTT. Encoded protein: CASSSVPGQGINTEAFF.

The V and J genes are TRBV6-6 and TRBJ1-1; D gene unclear. V dropped 6 bases and J dropped 4 bases, with 12 bases sitting between them. CDR1 is MNHNY and CDR2 is SVGAGI in the germline V gene (reference sequence). The CDR3 runs to 13 residues. CDR3 residues: CASRGGVGTEAFF. DNA for the CDR3: TGTGCCAGCAGAGGAGGAGTAGGCACTGAAGCTTTCTTT.

The chain employs TRBV2 and TRBJ1-1, with D possibly matching TRBD1 (6 bases). CDR3 length equals 14 residues. Trimming cost V 2 bases and J 2 bases, with 9 bases left between them. Germline CDR1 and CDR2: SNHLY and FYNNEI. The CDR3 nucleotides read TGTGCCAGCAGTGAAAGGGGGGGCAACACTGAAGCTTTCTTT. This translates into CASSERGGNTEAFF.

This clone was seen just once. This sequence joins TRBV6-2 or TRBV6-3 and TRBJ2-3; 7 bases are shared with TRBD1. V shed 2 bases and J 6 bases; nucleotides not matched to a gene: 8. Per the germline V gene, CDR1 is MNHEY and CDR2 is SVGEGT. The CDR3 has 15 residues. The CDR3 region has the DNA TGTGCCAGCAGTTACGAGGGGGCCGACGGCGATACGCAGTATTTT. This encodes CASSYEGADGDTQYF.

V usage is TRBV28 and J usage is TRBJ2-7; possible D gene TRBD2, 5 bases. The CDR3 has 11 amino acids. CDR1 is MDHEN and CDR2 is SYDVKM in the germline V gene. The V and J ends lost 11 bases and 3 bases respectively, with 11 bases between them. DNA for the CDR3: TGTGCCTCGAGGGAAGGCTACGAGCAGTACTTC. Amino acids: CASREGYEQYF.

This chain connects TRBV29-1 to TRBJ1-4; D possibly corresponds to TRBD1 (5 bases). Germline CDR1 reads SQVTM; CDR2 reads ANQGSEA. The CDR3 length is 12 residues. V shed 4 bases and J shed 5 bases, with 8 bases lying between them. The CDR3 spells CSVGQWNEKLFF. The CDR3 nucleotides are TGCAGCGTTGGACAGTGGAATGAAAAACTGTTTTTT.

The chain has TRBV25-1 and TRBJ1-1, with TRBD1 matching over 8 bases. V trimming: 6 bases; J trimming: 5 bases; junction bases outside the gene matches: 11. CDR1 and CDR2 (germline): MGHDK, SYGVNS. The CDR3 loop spans 15 amino acids. CDR3 nucleotide sequence: TGTGCCAGCAGACCCGGGACAGGCGGCTGGACTGAAGCTTTCTTT. Residues: CASRPGTGGWTEAFF.

Notes on this clone: The junction and the germline gene differ at one end; a read error may be behind it. The rearrangement joins TRBV7-8 to TRBJ1-2; TRBD1 aligns across 11 bases. The CDR3 has 13 residues. From germline, CDR1 is SGHVS and CDR2 FQNEAQ. The CDR3 loop reads CASSLDRDRGFYF. CDR3 sequence (DNA): TGTGCCAGCAGCTTAGATAGGGACAGGGGGTTTTACTTC.

The V gene is TRBV9, the J gene TRBJ1-5; 8 bases are shared with TRBD1. The CDR3 is made up of 15 amino acids. Trimming at V came to 4 bases and at J to 3 bases, leaving 6 bases not matched to a gene. Germline CDR1 and CDR2: SGDLS and YYNGEE. The CDR3 reads CASSLEDRANQPQHF. The DNA for the CDR3 is TGTGCCAGCAGCCTCGAGGACAGGGCCAATCAGCCCCAGCATTTT.